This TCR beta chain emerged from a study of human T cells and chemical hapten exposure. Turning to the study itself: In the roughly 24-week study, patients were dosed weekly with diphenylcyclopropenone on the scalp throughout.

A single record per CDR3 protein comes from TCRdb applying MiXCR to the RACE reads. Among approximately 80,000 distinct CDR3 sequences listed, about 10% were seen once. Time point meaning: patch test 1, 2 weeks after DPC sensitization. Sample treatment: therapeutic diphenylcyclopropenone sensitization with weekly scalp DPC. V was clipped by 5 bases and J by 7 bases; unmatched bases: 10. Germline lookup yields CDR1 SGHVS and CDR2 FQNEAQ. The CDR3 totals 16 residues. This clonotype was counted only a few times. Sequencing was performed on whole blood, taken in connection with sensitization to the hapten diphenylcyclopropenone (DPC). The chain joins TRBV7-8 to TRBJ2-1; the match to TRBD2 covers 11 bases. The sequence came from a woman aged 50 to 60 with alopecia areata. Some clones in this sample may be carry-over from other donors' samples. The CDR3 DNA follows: TGTGCCAGCAGCCCTAAACTAGCGGGGGCACTAAATGAGCAGTTCTTC. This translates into CASSPKLAGALNEQFF.